These 25 T cell receptor beta chains were sequenced from one sample in a study of blood T cell repertoires in COVID-19 (dated by TCRdb to 2018 to 2021). Library preparation used the immunoSEQ multiplex PCR assay. In TCRdb, the immuneACCESS table is reduced to in-frame sequences with V and J assigned. These tables do not hold every clone; where another copy was compared, an unresolved V gene accounts for under half, and the others remain unexplained. This sample lists about 14,000 clones; nearly 75% were detected once. 20% of the sample goes to the ten largest clones. The sample comprised peripheral blood. The receptors stem from a boy younger than 10 with active or convalescent COVID-19.

V gene TRBV5-1 combines with J gene TRBJ2-7, with 7 bases lining up with TRBD2. V lost 2 bases, J lost 3 bases, and 5 bases stayed unmatched. CDR1 and CDR2 (germline): SGHRS, YFSETQ. The CDR3 is made up of 14 amino acids. The CDR3 loop reads CASSFREVSYEQYF. CDR3 coding DNA: TGCGCCAGCAGCTTTCGGGAGGTTAGCTACGAGCAGTACTTC.

The rearrangement joins TRBV4-3 to TRBJ2-5; 7 nucleotides agree with TRBD2. Trimming removed 2 bases from V and 6 bases from J; junction bases left unmatched: 18. Germline V gene sequence: CDR1 LGHNA, CDR2 YSLEER. The CDR3 is 18 residues long. CDR3 amino acids: CASSQYLPGSGDRQTQYF. The DNA of the CDR3 is TGCGCCAGCAGCCAATACCTCCCGGGCAGCGGGGATAGGCAGACCCAGTACTTC.

The chain joins TRBV4-3 to TRBJ2-4; perhaps TRBD1 as D (5 bases). V was trimmed by 0 bases and J by 6 bases, leaving 15 bases between them. The CDR3 contains 16 residues. CDR1 and CDR2 from the germline V gene are LGHNA and YSLEER. CDR3 region: CASSQDAWGSLNIQYF. The CDR3 bases are TGCGCCAGCAGCCAAGACGCCTGGGGCTCCCTAAACATTCAGTACTTC.

This chain links TRBV2 with TRBJ1-3, with D tentatively TRBD1 (5 bases). The CDR3 is made up of 17 amino acids. Trimming removed 6 bases at V and 0 bases at J, with 18 bases between. Germline CDR1 is SNHLY and CDR2 is FYNNEI. The CDR3 loop reads CASRDLQGLYSGNTIYF. The CDR3 DNA reads as TGTGCCAGCAGGGACCTGCAGGGACTTTACTCTGGAAACACCATATATTTT.

The chain carries TRBV30 and TRBJ1-5, with D possibly matching TRBD1 (5 bases). From germline, CDR1 is GTSNPN and CDR2 SVGIG (reference sequence). This CDR3 has 14 residues. The V and J ends lost 2 bases and 3 bases respectively, with 11 bases between them. CDR3 nucleotides: TGTGCCTGGAGTATTGGGGCGGACAATCAGCCCCAGCATTTT. It specifies CAWSIGADNQPQHF.

This clone was recorded a few times. The CDR3 loop reads CASSLDSLNQPQHF. The CDR3 DNA is TGCGCCAGCAGCTTGGACAGCCTAAATCAGCCCCAGCATTTT. This chain uses TRBV5-1 with TRBJ1-5; D call uncertain. The V gene lost 0 bases and the J gene lost 4 bases, with 8 bases spanning the gap. Per the germline V gene, CDR1 is SGHRS and CDR2 is YFSETQ. This CDR3 spans 14 amino acids. Combining the CDR3 with reference TRBV5-1 and TRBJ1-5 gives the whole variable domain KAGVTQTPRYLIKTRGQQVTLSCSPISGHRSVSWYQQTPGQGLQFLFEYFSETQRNKGNFPGRFSGRQFSNSRSEMNVSTLELGDSALYLCASSLDSLNQPQHFGDGTRLSIL.

The gene calls are TRBV29-1 and TRBJ2-1, with TRBD2 identical over 8 bases. J was trimmed by 2 bases and V by 2 bases; bases with no gene match: 11. CDR1 is SQVTM and CDR2 is ANQGSEA in the germline V gene. This CDR3 has 17 residues. The CDR3: CSVEKTHLAGAYNEQFF. The CDR3, as DNA: TGCAGCGTTGAAAAGACCCACCTAGCGGGCGCCTACAATGAGCAGTTCTTC.

This chain links TRBV7-9 with TRBJ2-5, with 7 bases that match TRBD1. J was trimmed by 5 bases and V by 1 base; bases with no gene match: 4. This CDR3 has 14 amino acids. Germline V gene sequence: CDR1 SEHNR, CDR2 FQNEAQ (reference sequence). The CDR3 DNA sequence: TGTGCCAGCAGCTTAGGACAGGGTGATGAGACCCAGTACTTC. It specifies CASSLGQGDETQYF.

This clone was counted only a few times. The J gene is TRBJ2-1, the V gene TRBV19; D remains ambiguous. This CDR3 has 15 amino acids. Trimming pared 1 base from V and 2 bases from J, leaving 9 bases between. Germline-derived CDR1 and CDR2 are LNHDA and SQIVND (reference sequence). The CDR3 protein is CASSIAHTTYNEQFF. As DNA, the CDR3 is TGTGCCAGTAGTATAGCCCATACAACCTACAATGAGCAGTTCTTC.

V is TRBV30 and J is TRBJ1-5; the match to TRBD1 covers 11 bases. V was pared by 4 bases and J by 7 bases, with 12 bases of the junction left unmatched. Germline-derived CDR1 and CDR2 are GTSNPN and SVGIG (reference sequence). This CDR3 spans 16 amino acids. The CDR3 sequence: CAWNNPDRGLWQPQHF. As DNA, the CDR3 is TGTGCCTGGAACAACCCGGACAGGGGGCTTTGGCAGCCCCAGCATTTT.

The gene calls are TRBV5-4 and TRBJ2-1; 9 bases line up with TRBD1. V was pared by 4 bases and J by 5 bases, with 7 bases of the junction left unmatched. The CDR3 is 15 amino acids. Germline CDR1 SGHNT, CDR2 YYREEE (reference sequence). CDR3 sequence (DNA): TGTGCCAGCAGCCCCCGGGACAGGGATGACAATGAGCAGTTCTTC. This encodes CASSPRDRDDNEQFF.

The gene calls are TRBV19 and TRBJ2-7, with D possibly TRBD1 on 6 matching bases. CDR3 length equals 15 residues. V was cut by 6 bases and J by 0 bases, with 15 bases left in between. CDR1 and CDR2 (germline): LNHDA, SQIVND (reference sequence). In DNA form, the CDR3 reads TGTGCCAGTAGACCGGGACACTCGCCCTCCTACGAGCAGTACTTC. Translating it yields CASRPGHSPSYEQYF.

The chain has TRBV29-1 and TRBJ2-1; maybe TRBD1 (8 bases). Trimming left V 3 bases short and J 9 bases short, with 15 bases between. There are 13 residues in the CDR3. CDR1 and CDR2 (germline): SQVTM, ANQGSEA. The CDR3 nucleotides are TGCAGCGTTGAGGGAACAGGGGGGGGTGAGCAGTTCTTC. This gives the protein CSVEGTGGGEQFF.

V is TRBV5-1 and J is TRBJ1-1; D not certain. CDR3 length: 13 amino acids. Trimming took off 3 bases at V and 2 bases at J, with 8 bases between the two ends. CDR1 and CDR2 from the germline V gene are SGHRS and YFSETQ. This chain's CDR3 is CASSSTRNTEAFF. The CDR3 DNA reads as TGCGCCAGCAGCTCCACAAGAAACACTGAAGCTTTCTTT.

The V and J genes are TRBV6-4 and TRBJ1-2, with D possibly matching TRBD1 (6 bases). This CDR3 comprises 14 residues. Germline loops: CDR1 MRHNA, CDR2 SNTAGT. Trimming removed 4 bases from V and 3 bases from J, with 12 bases in between. In nucleotides, the CDR3 is TGTGCCAGCAGTGCCGCGACAGGAGACTATGGCTACACCTTC. Translating gives CASSAATGDYGYTF.

This clone is judged medium-sized (0.01 to 0.1%). V usage is TRBV15 and J usage is TRBJ1-6; possibly TRBD1 for D (6 bases). Germline values: CDR1 LNHNV, CDR2 YYDKDF (reference sequence). The CDR3 spans 17 residues. V lost 1 base to trimming and J lost 5 bases, with 15 bases between them. CDR3 in amino acids: CATSRGYRERNNSPLHF. CDR3 DNA sequence: TGTGCCACCAGCAGAGGCTACAGGGAGAGGAATAATTCACCCCTCCACTTT.

The rearrangement links TRBV5-4 to TRBJ1-2; D is possibly TRBD1 (6 bases). Trimming took 5 bases from V and 0 from J, leaving 20 bases between them. The length of the CDR3 is 17 residues. Germline-derived CDR1 and CDR2 are SGHNT and YYREEE (reference sequence). CDR3 coding DNA: TGTGCCAGCAGAATTGGGGGTGCAGGGGCCGCTAACTATGGCTACACCTTC. Protein product: CASRIGGAGAANYGYTF.

The V call is TRBV6-1, the J call TRBJ2-5; 8 nucleotides agree with TRBD1. The germline CDR1 and CDR2 sequences are MNHNS and SASEGT. The CDR3 extends over 16 amino acids. Unmatched junction bases numbered 10, after V lost 4 bases and J lost 3 bases. This CDR3 is CASSGPDRVLEETQYF. CDR3 DNA sequence: TGTGCCAGCAGTGGACCGGACAGGGTTTTGGAAGAGACCCAGTACTTC.

This sequence joins TRBV5-1 and TRBJ1-5, with TRBD1 matching 9 bases. CDR1 SGHRS and CDR2 YFSETQ come from the germline V gene. CDR3 length: 19 amino acids. V dropped 3 bases and J dropped 5; count of bases not matched to a gene: 18. The CDR3 coding sequence is TGCGCCAGCAGCTCCCCCCCGCCTCGAGGGGACAGGGCGGATCAGCCCCAGCATTTT. Its translation is CASSSPPPRGDRADQPQHF.

This clone has more than one count but fewer than ten. This chain uses TRBV7-2 with TRBJ1-2; 10 positions match TRBD1. Germline lookup yields CDR1 SGHTA and CDR2 FQGNSA. J lost 4 bases, V lost 5 bases, and 7 bases had no gene match. CDR3 size: 15 residues. In nucleotides, the CDR3 is TGTGCCAGCAGCCCCCGACAGGGGGCCTCCTATGGCTACACCTTC. It codes for CASSPRQGASYGYTF. The full variable domain, its missing parts supplied by reference TRBV7-2 and TRBJ1-2, is GAGVSQSPSNKVTEKGKDVELRCDPISGHTALYWYRQSLGQGLEFLIYFQGNSAPDKSGLPSDRFSAERTGGSVSTLTIQRTQQEDSAVYLCASSPRQGASYGYTFGSGTRLTVV.

The rearrangement uses TRBV5-4 and TRBJ2-1; maybe TRBD1 (7 bases). Germline V lookup: CDR1 SGHNT, CDR2 YYREEE (reference sequence). The CDR3 has 15 amino acids. V was pared by 3 bases and J by 0 bases, with 10 bases between. This CDR3 is CASSSGGSSYNEQFF. The CDR3 DNA reads as TGTGCCAGCAGCTCAGGGGGGAGCTCCTACAATGAGCAGTTCTTC.

The V gene is TRBV6-5, the J gene TRBJ1-6; a possible D gene is TRBD1 (6 bases). Trimming cost V 7 bases and J 5 bases, with 15 bases left between them. The CDR3 has 15 residues. The V gene's germline CDR1 is MNHEY and CDR2 SVGAGI. CDR3: CASIDSGQNNSPLHF. The CDR3 DNA follows: TGTGCCAGCATCGACTCCGGACAGAATAATTCACCCCTCCACTTT.

CDR3 nucleotides: TGTGCCATCAAAGGGCAGGGGGCTGGAAACACCATATATTTT. Protein product: CAIKGQGAGNTIYF. The chain has TRBV10-3 and TRBJ1-3; the match to TRBD1 covers 7 bases. Trimming cost V 7 bases and J 2 bases; bases outside gene matches: 5. Per the germline V gene, CDR1 is ENHRY and CDR2 is SYGVKD. The CDR3 contains 14 residues.

The table lists this clone with a few counts. The V call is TRBV20-1, the J call TRBJ1-1; 9 bases line up with TRBD1. V lost 1 base and J lost 11; bases outside the gene matches: 2. Germline CDR1 DFQATT, CDR2 SNEGSKA (reference sequence). The CDR3 runs 11 residues. CDR3 DNA sequence: TGCAGTGCTAGAGGGGGGACAGGGGCTTTCTTT. Protein sequence: CSARGGTGAFF.

This clone has only a few counts. The chain joins TRBV6-5 to TRBJ1-1, with unresolved D. CDR1 is MNHEY, CDR2 SVGAGI, per germline. The CDR3 totals 16 residues. Trimming pared 4 bases from V and 0 bases from J, leaving 15 bases between. The CDR3 region is CASSSTRPTVNTEAFF. CDR3 in DNA: TGTGCCAGCAGTTCCACTCGCCCCACAGTGAACACTGAAGCTTTCTTT.